This TCR beta chain is from a study of blood T cell repertoires in COVID-19 (dated by TCRdb to about 2020). Notes on the research overall: The collaborator samples originated in the United States, Italy and Spain and spanned the acute and convalescent phases of COVID-19. The prospective study material was composed of cDNA or gDNA derived from T cells, B-cell-depleted T cells, or PBMCs. Deeply sampled blood TCRbeta repertoires from subjects exposed to, actively infected with, or recovered from COVID-19 were included in the dataset. A freely available public database, intended as a resource for researchers studying the immune response to SARS-CoV-2, is where the repertoires were released. Samples were obtained from the ongoing ImmuneRACE study (first 160 participants) and from over 1,000 subjects provided by 6 global collaborators. Nearly every sample came with metadata listing a de-identified subject ID, COVID-19 status, age in years and sex. Where available, HLA class I and class II types were obtained from metadata supplied by the sample provider rather than from assay-based typing. General study outcomes and caveats: Clinical and demographic metadata were provided uncurated, with the amount varying by source and participant.

A note on this clone: Its antigen has not been determined. No much larger clone exists at a distance of one base, and base qualities are not known.

The immunoSEQ Assay, a bias-controlled multiplex PCR, was used to amplify TCRbeta CDR3 regions from genomic DNA. The authors' analysis ran thus. The number of nucleated cells in each sample was estimated by amplification of reference gene primers within the assay. To quantify the absolute abundance of each unique TCRbeta CDR3 rearrangement, sequence reads were collapsed and filtered. For each sample, productive Simpson clonality was calculated as the square root of Simpson's diversity index across productive rearrangements. Imported from immuneACCESS, the table was reduced by TCRdb to in-frame sequences with V and J called. These copies leave out some clones; in studies compared against another copy, an unresolved V gene accounts for under half, and the cause of the remainder is not known. D and trimming come from the DNA, and the V and J calls and clone size come from that table. Counted in this sample were 200,000 to 250,000 clones; more than 80% of them appeared once. Around 9% of the sample is in the top ten clones.

Participants in the prospective study were enrolled through a virtual design, were aged 18 to 89 years, and lived in roughly 25 United States geographic areas. In the prospective study, participants were assigned to cohorts based on the clinical history participants reported in a screening survey and a study questionnaire. For ImmuneRACE Cohort 3, a participant was defined as recovered based on two consecutive negative NP/OP PCR tests, clearance by a healthcare professional, or resolution of symptoms. Mobile phlebotomists in the prospective study collected whole blood, serum and a nasopharyngeal or oropharyngeal swab from every participant. Over an approximately two-month period, participants in the prospective study had the option of providing additional blood draws and questionnaires. Blood samples from the prospective study were shipped frozen or at room temperature prior to DNA extraction.

V loses 5 bases at its end and J loses 5 bases; junction bases beyond the gene matches: 3. The CDR3 runs 14 residues from the cysteine to the phenylalanine. Only the CDR3 DNA stays, 42 bases, in frame from base 1. CDR1 and CDR2 were assigned from the germline V gene as SGHRS and YFSETQ. This receptor was obtained from a man aged 35 to 55 who had recovered from COVID-19. Sequencing input: PBMCs or T cells enriched from blood (not recorded which). The rearranged segments are TRBV5-1 and TRBJ2-2, with 10 junctional bases fitting TRBD2. The nucleotides are TGCGCCAGCAGTGAGCGGGAGGGTACCGGGGAGCTGTTTTTT. Its product reads: CASSEREGTGELFF.